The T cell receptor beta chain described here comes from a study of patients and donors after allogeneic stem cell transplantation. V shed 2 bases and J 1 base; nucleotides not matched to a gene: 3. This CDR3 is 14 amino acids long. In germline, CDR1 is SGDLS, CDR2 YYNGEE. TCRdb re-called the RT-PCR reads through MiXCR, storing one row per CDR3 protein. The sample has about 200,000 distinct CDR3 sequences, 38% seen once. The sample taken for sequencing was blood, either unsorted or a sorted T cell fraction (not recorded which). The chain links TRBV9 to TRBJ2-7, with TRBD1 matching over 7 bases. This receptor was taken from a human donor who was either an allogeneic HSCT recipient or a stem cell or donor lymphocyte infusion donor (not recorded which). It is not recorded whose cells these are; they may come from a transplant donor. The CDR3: CASSVTGSSYEQYF. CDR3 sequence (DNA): TGTGCCAGCAGCGTGACAGGGTCTTCCTACGAGCAGTACTTC.